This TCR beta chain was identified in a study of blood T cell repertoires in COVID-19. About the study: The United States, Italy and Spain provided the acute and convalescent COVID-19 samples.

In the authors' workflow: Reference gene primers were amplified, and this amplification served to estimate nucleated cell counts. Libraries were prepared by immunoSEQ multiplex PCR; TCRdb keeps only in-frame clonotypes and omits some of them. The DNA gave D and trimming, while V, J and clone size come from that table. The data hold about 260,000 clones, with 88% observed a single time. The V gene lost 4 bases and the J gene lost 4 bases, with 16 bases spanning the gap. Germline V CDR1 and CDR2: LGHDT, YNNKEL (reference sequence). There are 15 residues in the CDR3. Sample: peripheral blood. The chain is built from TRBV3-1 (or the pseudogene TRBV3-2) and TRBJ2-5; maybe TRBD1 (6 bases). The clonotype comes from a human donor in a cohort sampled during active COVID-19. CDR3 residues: CASSPFTGMGETQYF. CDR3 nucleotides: TGTGCCAGCAGCCCTTTTACAGGGATGGGAGAGACCCAGTACTTC.